Shown below are 22 T cell receptor beta chains from a single sample sequenced in a study of T-cell reconstitution after alpha-beta-depleted transplantation in children. A TCRbeta library incorporating unique molecular identifiers was prepared. One entry per CDR3 protein results from TCRdb running MiXCR on the PCR reads. The sample carries 220,000 or so distinct CDR3 sequences, under 9.5% recorded once. The starting material was PBMCs, mostly from graft donor cells, obtained 180 days after TCRalphabeta/CD19-depleted stem cell transplant. These receptors came from a male patient aged 10 to 17 who had a stem cell transplant for acute lymphoblastic leukemia, so the T cells may come from the graft donor.

This clonotype was picked up many times. The chain is built from TRBV20-1 and TRBJ2-7; the D gene is possibly TRBD2 (6 bases). The CDR3 spans 14 residues. The V gene's germline CDR1 is DFQATT and CDR2 SNEGSKA (reference sequence). V dropped 3 bases and J dropped 5 bases, with 17 bases sitting between them. The CDR3 DNA follows: TGCAGTGCTAGGTCTGCGGCGGGAAAGAACGAGCAGTACTTC. Translating gives CSARSAAGKNEQYF.

This clonotype was seen many times. CDR3: CASSPSGVEAFF. CDR3 coding DNA: TGTGCCAGCAGCCCCTCAGGAGTTGAAGCTTTCTTT. This chain uses TRBV7-7 with TRBJ1-1; D ambiguous. Between the trimmed V and J ends, which lost 5 bases and 7 bases, there was a span of 11 bases. The CDR3 covers 12 residues. CDR1 and CDR2 from the germline V gene are SSHAT and FNYEAQ (reference sequence).

The chain joins TRBV7-3 to TRBJ2-1; 11 nucleotides agree with TRBD2. The germline CDR1 and CDR2 sequences are SGHTA and FQGTGA. The CDR3 spans 19 residues. The J segment lost 0 bases and the V segment lost 4 bases, leaving 11 bases of the junction unmatched. CDR3 sequence (DNA): TGTGCCAGCAGCTCCTCCGGGACTAGCGGTTTTCGCTCCTACAATGAGCAGTTCTTC. This translates into CASSSSGTSGFRSYNEQFF.

This clonotype was observed many times. V gene TRBV3-1 combines with J gene TRBJ2-7; D is undetermined. This CDR3 comprises 13 residues. CDR1 LGHDT and CDR2 YNNKEL come from the germline V gene (reference sequence). The V and J ends lost 6 bases and 2 bases respectively, with 11 bases between them. CDR3 DNA sequence: TGTGCCAGCAGTGGGCCCCACCCCTACGAGCAGTACTTC. Its protein product is CASSGPHPYEQYF.

This clonotype was detected many times. This rearrangement joins TRBV6-2 or TRBV6-3 to TRBJ2-1, with no clear D. The CDR3 is 15 residues long. Between the trimmed V and J ends, which lost 4 bases and 4 bases, there was a span of 14 bases. Germline CDR1 reads MNHEY; CDR2 reads SVGEGT. CDR3 sequence reads: CASSLWAKEYNEQFF. The CDR3 nucleotides are TGTGCCAGCAGTTTGTGGGCTAAAGAATACAATGAGCAGTTCTTC.

This clonotype appeared many times. The rearrangement joins TRBV12-5 to TRBJ1-1; a weak D match, TRBD1 (6 bases). Trimming left V 0 bases short and J 3 bases short, with 17 bases between. From germline, CDR1 is LGHNT and CDR2 FRNRAP. The CDR3 consists of 17 residues. The CDR3 reads CASGLVSHREDDTEAFF. CDR3 in DNA: TGTGCTAGTGGTTTGGTTTCCCACAGGGAAGATGACACTGAAGCTTTCTTT.

This clonotype came up many times. The chain uses TRBV4-2 and TRBJ2-7, with no clear D. V was trimmed by 0 bases and J by 3 bases, leaving 6 bases between them. The CDR3 contains 13 residues. Germline CDR1 LGHNA, CDR2 YNFKEQ. The DNA of the CDR3 is TGTGCCAGCAGCCAAGAGGCTGGCTACGAGCAGTACTTC. Translation gives CASSQEAGYEQYF.

A word on this clonotype: Likely a read error: the CDR3 ends without its conserved phenylalanine or tryptophan. V and J are TRBV2 and TRBJ2-2; D is unclear. This CDR3 has 13 amino acids. The V gene's germline CDR1 is SNHLY and CDR2 FYNNEI. The CDR3 loop reads CSSSPGLTGELFY. CDR3 sequence (DNA): TGTTCCAGCAGTCCCGGGCTCACCGGGGAGCTGTTTTAT.

The V and J genes are TRBV18 and TRBJ2-1; D gene ambiguous. Germline V gene sequence: CDR1 KGHSH, CDR2 LQKENI. The CDR3 is 11 amino acids. V lost 4 bases and J 9 bases, leaving 7 bases between the germline ends. The CDR3 protein is CASSLFSEQFF. The CDR3 bases are TGTGCCAGCTCACTGTTTAGTGAGCAGTTCTTC.

The V gene is TRBV7-9, the J gene TRBJ1-4, with D perhaps matching TRBD1 (5 bases). This CDR3 region has 13 residues. Germline-derived CDR1 and CDR2 are SEHNR and FQNEAQ (reference sequence). V shed 0 bases and J shed 10 bases, with 9 bases lying between them. CDR3: CASSLAAGGKLFF. The CDR3 DNA reads TGTGCCAGCAGCTTAGCGGCCGGGGGAAAACTGTTTTTT.

Only a few counts were recorded for this clonotype. This chain joins TRBV4-2 and TRBJ2-7, with D hard to call. CDR3 size: 16 residues. V gave up 0 bases and J gave up 0 bases, with 12 bases separating them. Germline V gene data show CDR1 as LGHNA and CDR2 as YNFKEQ. The CDR3 DNA is TGTGCCAGCAGCCAAGATTTGTACGAGAGCTCCTACGAGCAGTACTTC. Amino acid sequence: CASSQDLYESSYEQYF.

At least ten counts were recorded for this clonotype. The chain combines TRBV29-1 with TRBJ1-1; D is uncertain. The CDR3 loop spans 10 amino acids. CDR1 is SQVTM, CDR2 ANQGSEA, per germline. V was clipped by 1 base and J by 11 bases, with 8 bases between them. The CDR3 region has the DNA TGCAGCGTTGAAGGAGGGTTGGCTTTCTTT. Amino acid sequence: CSVEGGLAFF.

This clonotype was recorded at least ten times. The V and J genes are TRBV5-5 and TRBJ1-6; a possible D gene is TRBD1 (6 bases). Germline assignment: CDR1 SGHKS and CDR2 YYEKEE (reference sequence). The CDR3 covers 14 residues. Trimming removed 5 bases from V and 7 bases from J, with 13 bases in between. CDR3 loop: CASRLRDNNSPLHF. The CDR3 region has the DNA TGTGCCAGCAGACTCCGGGACAACAATTCACCCCTCCACTTT.

This clonotype was counted at least ten times. The CDR3 DNA is TGTGCCAGCAGTTTAGGGACAGGGGGGGAGAATCAGCCCCAGCATTTT. It translates to CASSLGTGGENQPQHF. The chain carries TRBV12-3 or TRBV12-4 and TRBJ1-5; 10 bases line up with TRBD1. This CDR3 spans 16 amino acids. J was trimmed by 4 bases and V by 1 base; bases with no gene match: 4.

This clonotype was picked up many times. V gene TRBV5-1 combines with J gene TRBJ2-7, with D perhaps being TRBD1 or TRBD2 (5 bases each). In germline, CDR1 is SGHRS, CDR2 YFSETQ. The length of the CDR3 is 15 residues. The V and J ends lost 3 bases and 4 bases respectively, with 17 bases between them. The CDR3 protein is CASSSGTAKGYEQYF. The CDR3 nucleotides are TGCGCCAGCAGCTCCGGGACGGCGAAGGGGTACGAGCAGTACTTC.

The table lists this clonotype with a few counts. The chain combines TRBV20-1 with TRBJ2-1; the D call may be TRBD1 or TRBD2 (5 bases each). V was cut by 3 bases and J by 0 bases, with 12 bases left in between. The CDR3 is 15 amino acids. The germline V gene has CDR1 DFQATT and CDR2 SNEGSKA (reference sequence). Here the CDR3 reads CSASGTPSSYNEQFF. The CDR3 DNA reads as TGCAGTGCTAGTGGGACCCCGAGCTCCTACAATGAGCAGTTCTTC.

This clonotype was detected ten times or more. The rearrangement joins TRBV28 to TRBJ2-7; 7 bases agree with TRBD2. CDR1 is MDHEN, CDR2 SYDVKM, per germline. The CDR3 is 12 amino acids. With 3 bases clipped from V and 9 bases from J, the junction kept 5 bases outside the gene matches. This chain's CDR3 is CASSFAGVRQYF. The DNA for the CDR3 is TGTGCCAGCAGTTTCGCGGGAGTTCGGCAGTACTTC.

In this sample, this clonotype turned up a few times. The chain is built from TRBV5-1 and TRBJ2-7, with 11 bases lining up with TRBD1. The V and J ends lost 4 bases and 3 bases, in that order; junction bases with no gene match: 6. CDR1 and CDR2 from the germline V gene are SGHRS and YFSETQ. The CDR3 sequence is 15 residues long. The CDR3 region has the DNA TGCGCCAGCAGCACCACCGGGACAGGGGGCTACGAGCAGTACTTC. Protein: CASSTTGTGGYEQYF.

This clonotype was observed at least ten times. V gene TRBV20-1 combines with J gene TRBJ2-5; 7 positions match TRBD2. Unmatched junction bases numbered 6, after V lost 3 bases and J lost 5 bases. This CDR3 is 13 amino acids long. Germline V gene data show CDR1 as DFQATT and CDR2 as SNEGSKA (reference sequence). CDR3 region: CSASGRSRETQYF. The CDR3 DNA follows: TGCAGTGCTAGCGGGAGGTCCAGGGAGACCCAGTACTTC.

This clonotype came up many times. The V and J genes are TRBV29-1 and TRBJ2-7, with 10 bases that match TRBD2. The V and J ends lost 3 bases and 6 bases, in that order; junction bases with no gene match: 5. Germline V gene data show CDR1 as SQVTM and CDR2 as ANQGSEA. This CDR3 region has 13 residues. The CDR3 spells CSVDSSGRGEQYF. The CDR3 DNA sequence: TGCAGCGTTGACTCTAGCGGGAGAGGCGAGCAGTACTTC.

This clonotype occurred many times. The J gene is TRBJ1-1, the V gene TRBV6-5, with D possibly TRBD1 on 5 matching bases. Germline assignment: CDR1 MNHEY and CDR2 SVGAGI. The V end lost 5 bases, the J end lost 0 bases, and 13 bases lay between the germline ends. The CDR3 has 15 amino acids. The CDR3 DNA sequence: TGTGCCAGCAGTCCCGCGGGACCGATGAACACTGAAGCTTTCTTT. Its translation: CASSPAGPMNTEAFF.

This clonotype was detected ten times or more. An end of the junction does not agree with germline; a read error may underlie this. This chain joins TRBV3-1 and TRBJ2-7; a weak D match, TRBD2 (6 bases). This CDR3 contains 14 residues. Germline V CDR1 and CDR2: LGHDT, YNNKEL (reference sequence). The CDR3: CSSSRGPSAYEQYF. The CDR3 region has the DNA TGTTCCAGCAGCCGTGGGCCTAGCGCCTACGAGCAGTACTTC.